This T cell receptor beta chain emerged from a study of graft-versus-host responses after intestinal transplantation (dated by TCRdb to the early 2020s). Describing the broader study: The transplants that recipients received were multivisceral, liver-intestinal, or isolated intestinal. Every recipient was given anti-thymocyte globulin induction, followed by 3 to 4 years of maintenance tacrolimus and steroids. After intestinal transplantation, graft-versus-host and host-versus-graft alloreactive T cell clones were followed in the graft, circulation and bone marrow using bulk TCR-beta CDR3 sequencing. Alloreactive clones were identified by sequencing pre-transplant mixed lymphocyte reaction products and comparing them with unstimulated pre-transplant donor and recipient T cells. Of the roughly 26 intestinal transplant recipients enrolled in the cohort, one of whom was a retransplant, a few patients without pretransplant specimens were excluded. A peak of at least 4% donor T cells among recipient peripheral blood mononuclear cells was the definition used for donor T cell macrochimerism. Samples from a few later patients were sequenced in-house on an Illumina MiSeq with MiXCR processing rather than by the commercial service.

Findings and caveats that apply to the study as a whole: Early after transplant, declines in HvG clones were associated with peak levels of circulating GvH clones. GvH clones were detected in recipient bone marrow, and some of these GvH clones were observed earlier in ileal mucosa or blood, consistent with an intestinal mucosal origin. The conclusions were limited by the relatively low number and heterogeneity of the intestinal transplant patients. In the allografts of patients with donor T cell macrochimerism, GvH to HvG T cell clonal ratios were high.

The library was generated by the immunoSEQ multiplex PCR assay. In most patients, genomic DNA was isolated using the Qiagen DNeasy Blood and Tissue Kit and sent frozen to Adaptive Biotechnologies for TCR sequencing. For most patients, high-throughput TCR-beta CDR3 sequencing of genomic DNA was performed by Adaptive Biotechnologies. Processing in the source paper ran as follows. Adaptive's ImmunoSEQ software was the source of the TCR sequencing data for approximately 18 patients, while a few other patients were processed with MiXCR and VDJtools. CD4 versus CD8 sorting errors were corrected by removing sequences found in both subsets at a frequency ratio below 5:1. Because the origin of CDR3 nucleotide sequences shared between donor and recipient could not be assigned, those sequences were removed. To count as alloreactive, a clone needed at least 2-fold expansion over unstimulated cells and a minimum CFSE-low frequency of 0.002% (template counts) or 0.001% (read counts). Clones detected in sequenced pre-transplant spleen, lymph node, or MLR CFSE-low populations of the donor or recipient were defined as mappable. The cumulative frequency of alloreactive clones was calculated as a percentage of all sequences, weighted by copy number. TCRdb obtained this table from immuneACCESS and retained in-frame rearrangements with V and J assigned. These tables miss some clones; where compared with another copy, unresolved V genes account for less than half of the shortfall, and the remainder is unexplained. V and J calls plus clone size are reproduced from that table; the DNA served to infer D and trimming. The sample has over 80,000 clones on record, roughly 91% of them singletons. The ten largest clones take up about 0.18% of the sample.

Including the terminal cysteine and phenylalanine, the CDR3 comprises 16 residues. CDR3 DNA is the only sequence kept; it has 48 bases, read in frame from the first base. In the germline V gene, CDR1 corresponds to SGHTA and CDR2 to FQGNSA. V loses 1 base at its end and J loses 1 base; junction bases beyond the gene matches: 2. The sample's time point label, decoded: cells obtained before transplantation from donor or recipient. CD3+CD4+ and CD3+CD8+ populations were FACS-sorted from unstimulated pre-transplant donor and recipient cells taken from spleen or lymph nodes. Details on this clone: Its antigen target is currently unknown. Nothing much larger sits one base from this clone, and base qualities are not available.

The chain was built from TRBV7-2 and TRBJ2-2, with 8 bases in between that match TRBD1. The receptor comes from a human donor who was the organ donor for an intestinal transplant. The material was unstimulated CD4+ T cells sorted from spleen or lymph node cells, obtained before transplant. The CDR3 in this case is CASSLGGQVNTGELFF. The DNA reads as follows: TGTGCCAGCAGCTTAGGGGGACAGGTGAACACCGGGGAGCTGTTTTTT.